This T cell receptor (beta chain) was observed in a study of T cell responses to AZD1222 COVID-19 vaccine. Study-wide findings and caveats: Repertoire collection took place solely once the T cell response had peaked.

The CDR3 has 14 amino acids. The V gene lost 6 bases and the J gene lost 0 bases, with 11 bases spanning the gap. Germline V gives CDR1 WSHSY, CDR2 SAAADI. Second doses were pooled across both intervals (about 4 or about 12 weeks). Sequencing used immunoSEQ multiplex PCR; TCRdb keeps in-frame clones, though not all of them. The sample contains more than 120,000 clones, 85% to 90% of which appear only once. About this clone itself: Its antigen is unidentified.

This chain links TRBV10-2 with TRBJ1-1, with D unclear. This TCR was sampled from an adult who received the AZD1222 COVID-19 vaccine. This specimen was peripheral blood, taken 28 days after the second AZD1222 dose. CDR3 coding DNA: TGCGCCAGCAGACCCCAGGTTATGAACACTGAAGCTTTCTTT. Translation: CASRPQVMNTEAFF.